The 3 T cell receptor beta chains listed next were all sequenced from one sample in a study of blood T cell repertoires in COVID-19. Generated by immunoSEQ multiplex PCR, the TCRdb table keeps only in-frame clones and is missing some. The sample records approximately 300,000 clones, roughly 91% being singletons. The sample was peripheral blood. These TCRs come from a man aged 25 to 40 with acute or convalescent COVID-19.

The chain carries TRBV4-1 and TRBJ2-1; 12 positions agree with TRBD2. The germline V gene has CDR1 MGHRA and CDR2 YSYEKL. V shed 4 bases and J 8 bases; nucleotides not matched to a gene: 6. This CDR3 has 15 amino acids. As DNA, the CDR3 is TGCGCCAGCAGCCCTAAACTAGCGGGAGGCGATGAGCAGTTCTTC. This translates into CASSPKLAGGDEQFF.

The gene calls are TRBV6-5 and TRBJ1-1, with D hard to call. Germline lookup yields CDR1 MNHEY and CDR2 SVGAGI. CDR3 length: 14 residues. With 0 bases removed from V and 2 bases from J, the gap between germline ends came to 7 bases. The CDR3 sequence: CASSYSRRNTEAFF. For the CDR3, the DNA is TGTGCCAGCAGTTACTCGCGCCGAAACACTGAAGCTTTCTTT.

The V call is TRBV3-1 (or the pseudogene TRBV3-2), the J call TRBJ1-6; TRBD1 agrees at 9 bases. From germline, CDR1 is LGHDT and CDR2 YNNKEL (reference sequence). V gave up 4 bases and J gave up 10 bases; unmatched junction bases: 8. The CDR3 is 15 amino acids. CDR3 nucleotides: TGTGCCAGCAGCCCCTACCGGGACAGGGAATCACCCCTCCACTTT. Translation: CASSPYRDRESPLHF.